Presented here are 11 T cell receptor beta chains from one specimen sequenced in a study of blood T cell repertoires in COVID-19. Using immunoSEQ multiplex PCR, the repertoire was profiled, and TCRdb retains in-frame clones only, with some absent. The data show some 260,000 clones, 65% to 90% seen once. The sample was peripheral blood. The receptors were gathered from a woman older than 75 with active or convalescent COVID-19.

The V gene is TRBV4-1, the J gene TRBJ2-7; possible D gene TRBD1, 5 bases. The V and J ends lost 1 base and 3 bases respectively, with 22 bases between them. The CDR3 covers 18 residues. Per germline, CDR1 MGHRA and CDR2 YSYEKL. Written as DNA, the CDR3 is TGCGCCAGCAGCCAAGCATTCAGGGATCCCCGCCACCTCTACGAGCAGTACTTC. This sequence encodes CASSQAFRDPRHLYEQYF.

This CDR3 reads CASSLGQGPYEQYF. The CDR3 nucleotides are TGTGCCAGCAGCCTAGGACAGGGTCCCTACGAGCAGTACTTC. V usage is TRBV6-6 and J usage is TRBJ2-7; 8 bases match TRBD1. The CDR3 runs 14 residues. Per germline, CDR1 MNHNY and CDR2 SVGAGI (reference sequence). J was trimmed by 2 bases and V by 6 bases; bases with no gene match: 6.

The rearrangement uses TRBV6-5 and TRBJ1-1; TRBD1 is a possible D gene (6 bases). Germline V gene data show CDR1 as MNHEY and CDR2 as SVGAGI. This CDR3 contains 13 residues. Trimming left V 6 bases short and J 4 bases short, with 12 bases between. The CDR3 region is CASRKQGFTEAFF. CDR3 nucleotide sequence: TGTGCCAGCAGAAAACAGGGTTTCACTGAAGCTTTCTTT.

The chain links TRBV7-2 to TRBJ2-3; D gene uncertain. V was pared by 2 bases and J by 4 bases, with 10 bases between. The CDR3 covers 14 residues. Per germline, CDR1 SGHTA and CDR2 FQGNSA. As DNA, the CDR3 is TGTGCCAGCAGCTTAAACTTAGTATCAGATACGCAGTATTTT. Its protein product is CASSLNLVSDTQYF.

Regarding this clone: At the DNA level, this CDR3 is encoded by other sequences in the same sample as well. The chain has TRBV19 and TRBJ1-5, with TRBD1 matching over 9 bases. Germline lookup yields CDR1 LNHDA and CDR2 SQIVND (reference sequence). Trimming removed 4 bases from V and 7 bases from J; junction bases left unmatched: 2. The CDR3 is made up of 13 amino acids. The CDR3 sequence is CASSTDRGQPQHF. The CDR3 bases are TGTGCCAGTAGTACCGACAGGGGGCAGCCCCAGCATTTT.

The chain links TRBV19 to TRBJ2-3; 9 nucleotides line up with TRBD2. Germline CDR1 reads LNHDA; CDR2 reads SQIVND (reference sequence). This CDR3 is built from 15 residues. V trimming: 5 bases; J trimming: 2 bases; junction bases outside the gene matches: 5. CDR3 in amino acids: CASSGAGGSTDTQYF. CDR3 coding DNA: TGTGCCAGTAGTGGAGCGGGGGGATCCACAGATACGCAGTATTTT. Drawing the rest from reference TRBV19 and TRBJ2-3, the complete variable domain is DGGITQSPKYLFRKEGQNVTLSCEQNLNHDAMYWYRQDPGQGLRLIYYSQIVNDFQKGDIAEGYSVSREKKESFPLTVTSAQKNPTAFYLCASSGAGGSTDTQYFGPGTRLTVL.

Details on this clone: At one end, the junction sequence differs from germline, possibly due to a read error. This chain joins TRBV28 and TRBJ1-2; perhaps TRBD1 as D (5 bases). This CDR3 has 12 amino acids. CDR1 MDHEN and CDR2 SYDVKM come from the germline V gene. CDR3 nucleotide sequence: TGTGCCAGCAGTCCTTCCTCCGGGACGGACTACTTC. Translating gives CASSPSSGTDYF.

The CDR3, as DNA: TGTGCCAGTAAGAAGATCGACAGGCGGAACACTGAAGCTTTCTTT. Amino acid sequence: CASKKIDRRNTEAFF. This chain connects TRBV19 to TRBJ1-1; D perhaps matches TRBD1 (6 bases). V lost 7 bases, J lost 1 base, and 16 bases lay in between. This CDR3 has 15 residues. CDR1 LNHDA and CDR2 SQIVND come from the germline V gene (reference sequence).

V is TRBV18 and J is TRBJ2-3; 9 nucleotides match TRBD1. Germline loops: CDR1 KGHSH, CDR2 LQKENI. V shed 3 bases and J 6 bases; nucleotides not matched to a gene: 7. This CDR3 spans 15 amino acids. The CDR3 loop reads CASSPGGQGMDTQYF. CDR3 coding DNA: TGTGCCAGCTCACCGGGAGGACAGGGGATGGATACGCAGTATTTT.

This rearrangement joins TRBV18 to TRBJ2-7, with 14 bases aligning to TRBD2. The V and J ends lost 2 bases and 5 bases, in that order; junction bases with no gene match: 2. The CDR3 contains 15 residues. The V gene's germline CDR1 is KGHSH and CDR2 LQKENI. CDR3 sequence: CASSPMGLAGDEQYF. The CDR3 nucleotides read TGTGCCAGCTCACCAATGGGACTAGCGGGAGACGAGCAGTACTTC.

The chain recombines TRBV24-1 with TRBJ1-5; 9 bases line up with TRBD1. V gave up 3 bases and J gave up 4 bases; unmatched junction bases: 9. The CDR3 extends over 17 amino acids. CDR1 and CDR2 from the germline V gene are KGHDR and SFDVKD. CDR3 nucleotides: TGTGCCACCAGTGATCCCGGACGGGACAGGGATAATCAGCCCCAGCATTTT. Translation: CATSDPGRDRDNQPQHF.